This T cell receptor (beta chain) was sequenced for a study of T cell changes during pregnancy in multiple sclerosis. Repertoires were generated with immunoSEQ multiplex PCR, while TCRdb's copy carries only in-frame clones and drops some. This sample has 40,000 or so clones, with about 92% found just once. V was shortened by 6 bases and J by 4 bases, with 17 bases between the two germline ends. Germline CDR1 and CDR2: MNHNY and SVGAGI (reference sequence). The CDR3 contains 15 residues. The chain joins TRBV6-6 to TRBJ2-3, with D unclear. The sequences come from CD8+ T cells from peripheral blood mononuclear cells, collected in the first trimester of pregnancy. The receptor comes from a female donor with multiple sclerosis, enrolled in a pregnancy study. In nucleotides, the CDR3 is TGTGCCAGCAGATATACCGCTAACGAGGCAGATACGCAGTATTTT. This translates into CASRYTANEADTQYF.